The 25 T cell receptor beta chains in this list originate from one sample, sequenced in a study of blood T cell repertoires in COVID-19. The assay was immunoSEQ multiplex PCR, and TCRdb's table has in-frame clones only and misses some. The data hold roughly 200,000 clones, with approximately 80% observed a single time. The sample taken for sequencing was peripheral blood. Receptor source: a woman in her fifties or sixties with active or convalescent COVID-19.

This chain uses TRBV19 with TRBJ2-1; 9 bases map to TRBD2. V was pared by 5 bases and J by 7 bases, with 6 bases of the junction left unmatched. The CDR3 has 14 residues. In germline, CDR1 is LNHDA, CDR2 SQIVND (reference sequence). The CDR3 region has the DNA TGTGCCAGTAGTCTCCGGACTAGCGCAAATGAGCAGTTCTTC. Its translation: CASSLRTSANEQFF.

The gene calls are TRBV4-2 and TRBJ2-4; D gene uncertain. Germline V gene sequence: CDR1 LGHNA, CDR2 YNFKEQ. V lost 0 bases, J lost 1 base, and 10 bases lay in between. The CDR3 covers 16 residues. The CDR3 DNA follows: TGTGCCAGCAGCCAAGAGCCGTTAGTGGCCAAAAACATTCAGTACTTC. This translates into CASSQEPLVAKNIQYF.

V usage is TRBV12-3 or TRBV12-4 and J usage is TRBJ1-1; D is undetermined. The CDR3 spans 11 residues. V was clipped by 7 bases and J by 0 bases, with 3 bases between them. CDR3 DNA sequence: TGTGCCAGCACCATGAACACTGAAGCTTTCTTT. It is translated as CASTMNTEAFF.

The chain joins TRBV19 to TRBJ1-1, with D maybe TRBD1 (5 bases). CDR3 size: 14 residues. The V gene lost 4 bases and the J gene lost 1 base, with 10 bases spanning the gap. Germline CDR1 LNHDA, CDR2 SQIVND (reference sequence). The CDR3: CASSSYRKNTEAFF. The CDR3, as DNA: TGTGCCAGTAGTAGCTACAGGAAGAACACTGAAGCTTTCTTT.

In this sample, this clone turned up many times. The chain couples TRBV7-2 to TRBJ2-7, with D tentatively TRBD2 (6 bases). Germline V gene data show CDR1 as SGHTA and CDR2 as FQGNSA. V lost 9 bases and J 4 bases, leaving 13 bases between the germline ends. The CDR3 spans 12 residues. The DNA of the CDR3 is TGTGCCAGTAACCGGGACTCTTACGAGCAGTACTTC. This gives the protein CASNRDSYEQYF.

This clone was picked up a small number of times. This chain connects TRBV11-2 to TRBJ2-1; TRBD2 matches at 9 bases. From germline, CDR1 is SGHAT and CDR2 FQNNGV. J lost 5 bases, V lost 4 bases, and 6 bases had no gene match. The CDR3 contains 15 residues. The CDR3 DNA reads TGTGCCAGCAGCTCGGGACTAGCATCTCACAATGAGCAGTTCTTC. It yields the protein CASSSGLASHNEQFF.

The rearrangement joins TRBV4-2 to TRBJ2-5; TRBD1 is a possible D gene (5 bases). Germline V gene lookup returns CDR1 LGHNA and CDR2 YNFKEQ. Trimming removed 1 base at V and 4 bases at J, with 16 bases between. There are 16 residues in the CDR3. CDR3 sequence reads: CASSQGTPNRGETQYF. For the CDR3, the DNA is TGTGCCAGCAGCCAAGGGACACCAAATAGGGGAGAGACCCAGTACTTC.

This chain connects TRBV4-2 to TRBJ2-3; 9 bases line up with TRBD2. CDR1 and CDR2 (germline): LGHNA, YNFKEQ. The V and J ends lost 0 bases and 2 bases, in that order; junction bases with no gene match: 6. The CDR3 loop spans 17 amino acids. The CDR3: CASSQEASGAYTDTQYF. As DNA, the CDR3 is TGTGCCAGCAGCCAAGAGGCTAGCGGGGCGTACACAGATACGCAGTATTTT.

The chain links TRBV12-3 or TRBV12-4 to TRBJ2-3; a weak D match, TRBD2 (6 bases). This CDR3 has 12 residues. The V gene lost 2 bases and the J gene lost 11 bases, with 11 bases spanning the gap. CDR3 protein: CASSLYGGLQYF. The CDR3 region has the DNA TGTGCCAGCAGTTTATACGGGGGATTGCAGTATTTT.

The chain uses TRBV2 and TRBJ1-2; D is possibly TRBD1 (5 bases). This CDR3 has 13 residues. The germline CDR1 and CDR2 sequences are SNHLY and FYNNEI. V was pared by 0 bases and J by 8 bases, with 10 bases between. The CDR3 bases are TGTGCCAGCAGTGAAGCGTTGGGGGGAGGCTACACCTTC. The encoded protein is CASSEALGGGYTF.

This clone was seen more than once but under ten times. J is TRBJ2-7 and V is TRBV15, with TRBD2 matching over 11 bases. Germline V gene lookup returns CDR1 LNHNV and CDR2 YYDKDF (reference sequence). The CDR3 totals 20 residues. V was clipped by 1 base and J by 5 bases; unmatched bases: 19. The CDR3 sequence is CATSRATYYRPGLADHEQYF. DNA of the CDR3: TGTGCCACCAGCAGAGCAACCTATTACAGACCGGGACTAGCGGACCACGAGCAGTACTTC.

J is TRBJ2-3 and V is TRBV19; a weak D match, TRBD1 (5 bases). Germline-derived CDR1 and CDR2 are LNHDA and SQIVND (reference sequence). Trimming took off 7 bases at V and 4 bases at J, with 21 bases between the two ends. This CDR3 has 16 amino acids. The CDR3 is CASKETWSGASDTQYF. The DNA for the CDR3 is TGTGCCAGTAAGGAGACGTGGTCTGGGGCCTCAGATACGCAGTATTTT.

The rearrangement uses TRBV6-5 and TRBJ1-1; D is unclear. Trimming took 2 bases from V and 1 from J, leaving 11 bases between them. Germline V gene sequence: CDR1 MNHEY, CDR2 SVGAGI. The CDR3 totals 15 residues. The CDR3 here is CASSYEGVSNTEAFF. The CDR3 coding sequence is TGTGCCAGCAGTTACGAGGGCGTCTCGAACACTGAAGCTTTCTTT.

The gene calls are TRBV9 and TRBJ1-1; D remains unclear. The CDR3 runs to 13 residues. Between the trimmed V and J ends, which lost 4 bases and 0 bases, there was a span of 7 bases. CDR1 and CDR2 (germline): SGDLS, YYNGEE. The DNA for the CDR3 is TGTGCCAGCAGCTCCGGGATGAACACTGAAGCTTTCTTT. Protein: CASSSGMNTEAFF. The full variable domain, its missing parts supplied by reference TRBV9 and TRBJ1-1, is DSGVTQTPKHLITATGQRVTLRCSPRSGDLSVYWYQQSLDQGLQFLIQYYNGEERAKGNILERFSAQQFPDLHSELNLSSLELGDSALYFCASSSGMNTEAFFGQGTRLTVV.

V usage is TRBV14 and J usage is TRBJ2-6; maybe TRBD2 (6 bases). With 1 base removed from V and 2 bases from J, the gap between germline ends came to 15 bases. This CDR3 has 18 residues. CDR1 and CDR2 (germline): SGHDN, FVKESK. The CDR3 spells CASSQGTGLSPGANVLTF. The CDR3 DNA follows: TGTGCCAGCAGCCAAGGCACCGGACTAAGTCCTGGGGCCAACGTCCTGACTTTC.

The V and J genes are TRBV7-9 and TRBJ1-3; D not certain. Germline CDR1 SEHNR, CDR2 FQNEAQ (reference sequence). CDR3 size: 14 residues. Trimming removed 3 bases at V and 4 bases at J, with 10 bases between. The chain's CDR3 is CASSFLKRGNTIYF. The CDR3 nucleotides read TGTGCCAGCAGCTTTCTAAAGCGCGGAAACACCATATATTTT.

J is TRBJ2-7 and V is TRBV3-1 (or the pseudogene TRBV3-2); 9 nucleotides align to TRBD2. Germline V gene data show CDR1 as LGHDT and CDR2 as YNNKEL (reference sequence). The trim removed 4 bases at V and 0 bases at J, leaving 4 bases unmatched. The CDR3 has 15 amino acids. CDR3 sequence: CASSLGLASSYEQYF. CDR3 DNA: TGTGCCAGCAGCCTCGGACTAGCGAGCTCCTACGAGCAGTACTTC.

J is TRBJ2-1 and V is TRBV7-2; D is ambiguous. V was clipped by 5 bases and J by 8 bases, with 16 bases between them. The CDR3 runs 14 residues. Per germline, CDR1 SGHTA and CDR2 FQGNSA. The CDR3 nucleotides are TGTGCCAGCAGCCCCCCTGCGAGAGGCTATGAGCAGTTCTTC. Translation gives CASSPPARGYEQFF.

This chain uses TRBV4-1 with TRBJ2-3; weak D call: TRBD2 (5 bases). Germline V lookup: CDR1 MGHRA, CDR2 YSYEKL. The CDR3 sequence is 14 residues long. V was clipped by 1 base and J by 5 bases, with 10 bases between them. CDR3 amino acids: CASSQGGRLDTQYF. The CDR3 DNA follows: TGCGCCAGCAGCCAAGGCGGGCGTTTAGATACGCAGTATTTT.

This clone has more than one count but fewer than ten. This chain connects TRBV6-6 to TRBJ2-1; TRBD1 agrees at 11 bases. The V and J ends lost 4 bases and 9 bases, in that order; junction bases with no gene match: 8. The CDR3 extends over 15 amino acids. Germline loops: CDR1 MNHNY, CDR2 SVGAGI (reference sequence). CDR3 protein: CASSSRTGGIGEQFF. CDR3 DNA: TGTGCCAGCAGTTCCAGGACAGGGGGCATTGGTGAGCAGTTCTTC.

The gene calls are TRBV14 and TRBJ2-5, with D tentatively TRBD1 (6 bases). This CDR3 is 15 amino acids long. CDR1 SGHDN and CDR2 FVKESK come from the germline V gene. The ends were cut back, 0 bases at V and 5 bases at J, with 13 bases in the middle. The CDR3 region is CASSQDLTGRETQYF. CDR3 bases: TGTGCCAGCAGCCAAGATCTCACAGGGCGGGAGACCCAGTACTTC.

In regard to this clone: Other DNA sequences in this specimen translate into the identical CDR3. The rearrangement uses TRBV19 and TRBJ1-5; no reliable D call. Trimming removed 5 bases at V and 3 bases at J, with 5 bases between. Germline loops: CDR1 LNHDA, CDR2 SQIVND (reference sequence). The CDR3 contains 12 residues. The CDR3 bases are TGTGCCAGTAGTCCCTTCAATCAGCCCCAGCATTTT. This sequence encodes CASSPFNQPQHF.

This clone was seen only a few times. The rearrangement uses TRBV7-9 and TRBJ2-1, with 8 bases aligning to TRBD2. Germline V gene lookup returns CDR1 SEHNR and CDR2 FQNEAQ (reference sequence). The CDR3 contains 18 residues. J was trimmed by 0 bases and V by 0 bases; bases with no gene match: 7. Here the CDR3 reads CASSLALAGPHSYNEQFF. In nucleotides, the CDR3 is TGTGCCAGCAGCTTAGCCTTAGCGGGGCCACACTCCTACAATGAGCAGTTCTTC.

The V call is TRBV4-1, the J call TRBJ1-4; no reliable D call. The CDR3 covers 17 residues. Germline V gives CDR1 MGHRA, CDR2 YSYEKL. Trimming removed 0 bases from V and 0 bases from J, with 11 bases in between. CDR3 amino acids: CASSQERRHPTNEKLFF. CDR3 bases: TGCGCCAGCAGCCAAGAAAGGAGGCATCCAACTAATGAAAAACTGTTTTTT.

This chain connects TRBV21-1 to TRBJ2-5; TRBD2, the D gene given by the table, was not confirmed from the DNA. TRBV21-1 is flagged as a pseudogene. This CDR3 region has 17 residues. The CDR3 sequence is CASSKRPSGRLGETQYF. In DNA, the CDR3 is TGTGCCAGCAGCAAAAGGCCAAGCGGGAGGTTGGGGGAGACCCAGTACTTC.